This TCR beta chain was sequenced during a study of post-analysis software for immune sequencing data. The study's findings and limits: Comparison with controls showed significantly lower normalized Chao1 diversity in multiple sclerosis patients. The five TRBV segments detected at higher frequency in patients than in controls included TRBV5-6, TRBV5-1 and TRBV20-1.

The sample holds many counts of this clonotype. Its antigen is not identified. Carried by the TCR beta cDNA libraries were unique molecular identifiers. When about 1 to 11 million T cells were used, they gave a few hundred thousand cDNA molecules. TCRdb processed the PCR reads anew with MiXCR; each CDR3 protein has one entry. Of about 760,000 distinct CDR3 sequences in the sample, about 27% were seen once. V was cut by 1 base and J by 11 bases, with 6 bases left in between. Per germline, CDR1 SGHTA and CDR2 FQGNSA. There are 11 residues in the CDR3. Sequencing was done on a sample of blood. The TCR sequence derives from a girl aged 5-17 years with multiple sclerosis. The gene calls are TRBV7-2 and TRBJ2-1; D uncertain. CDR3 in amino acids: CASSLDRKQFF. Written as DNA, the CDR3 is TGTGCCAGCAGCTTAGACAGAAAGCAGTTCTTC.